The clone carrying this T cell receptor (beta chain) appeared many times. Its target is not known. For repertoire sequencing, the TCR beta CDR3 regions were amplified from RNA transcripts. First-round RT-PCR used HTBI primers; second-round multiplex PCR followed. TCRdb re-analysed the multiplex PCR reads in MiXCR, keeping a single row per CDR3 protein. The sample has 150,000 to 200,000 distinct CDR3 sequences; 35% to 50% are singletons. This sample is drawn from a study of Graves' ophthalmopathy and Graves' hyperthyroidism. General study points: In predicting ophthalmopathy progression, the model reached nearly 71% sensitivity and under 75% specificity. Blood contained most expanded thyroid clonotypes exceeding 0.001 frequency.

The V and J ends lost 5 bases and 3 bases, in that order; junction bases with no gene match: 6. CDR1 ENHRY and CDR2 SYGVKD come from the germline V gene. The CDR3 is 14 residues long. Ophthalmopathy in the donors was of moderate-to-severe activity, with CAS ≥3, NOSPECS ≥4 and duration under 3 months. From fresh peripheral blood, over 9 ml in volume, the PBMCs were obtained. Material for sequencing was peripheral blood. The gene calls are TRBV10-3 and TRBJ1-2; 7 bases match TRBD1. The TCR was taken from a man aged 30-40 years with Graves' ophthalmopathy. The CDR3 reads CAISLQGTYYGYTF. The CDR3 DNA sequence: TGTGCCATCAGTCTACAGGGGACCTACTATGGCTACACCTTC.